Presented here are 21 T cell receptor beta chains from one specimen sequenced in a study of blood T cells in healthy people across ages. Using a J-beta primer mix together with a sample-barcoded 5' primer, a second PCR was run for about 6 to 12 cycles. TCRdb analysed the 5' RACE reads with MiXCR anew, one entry per CDR3 protein. The table includes some 800,000 distinct CDR3 sequences, 20% to 30% detected once. The same sample was also used in a study of T cells of mothers and their children.

Sequenced material: blood. These TCRs come from a boy between 5 and 17 years old in good health.

The gene calls are TRBV5-1 and TRBJ2-3, with a tentative D call TRBD1 (6 bases). There are 16 residues in the CDR3. Germline V gene sequence: CDR1 SGHRS, CDR2 YFSETQ. Deletions cut 0 bases from V and 0 bases from J, with 11 bases between. This CDR3 reads CASSLVGRGSTDTQYF. The CDR3 DNA follows: TGCGCCAGCAGCTTGGTCGGCAGGGGTAGCACAGATACGCAGTATTTT.

CDR3 sequence reads: CATQGTTISLNEKLFF. Written as DNA, the CDR3 is TGTGCCACCCAAGGGACAACTATTTCCCTAAATGAAAAACTGTTTTTT. V and J are TRBV15 and TRBJ1-4, with TRBD1 as a possible D gene (6 bases). The CDR3 is 16 residues long. V lost 8 bases to trimming and J lost 5 bases, with 21 bases between them. CDR1 and CDR2 from the germline V gene are LNHNV and YYDKDF (reference sequence).

This clonotype was observed at least ten times. The chain joins TRBV29-1 to TRBJ2-5; tentative D call: TRBD2 (5 bases). Trimming took 3 bases from V and 5 from J, leaving 10 bases between them. The germline CDR1 and CDR2 sequences are SQVTM and ANQGSEA. The CDR3 contains 12 residues. The DNA for the CDR3 is TGCAGCGTTGATCCCCGGGGTGAGACCCAGTACTTC. Its translation is CSVDPRGETQYF.

This clonotype showed up just a few times. The chain is built from TRBV2 and TRBJ1-5; the D is unclear. The CDR3 consists of 14 residues. Trimming pared 6 bases from V and 3 bases from J, leaving 12 bases between. Per the germline V gene, CDR1 is SNHLY and CDR2 is FYNNEI. The CDR3 is CASSLHAYNQPQHF. The CDR3 nucleotides read TGTGCCAGCAGCCTCCACGCTTACAATCAGCCCCAGCATTTT.

V is TRBV4-2 and J is TRBJ2-7; a possible D gene is TRBD2 (5 bases). The CDR3 is 14 amino acids. V dropped 1 base and J dropped 6 bases, with 13 bases sitting between them. Looked up from germline, CDR1 is LGHNA and CDR2 is YNFKEQ. CDR3: CASSQVPGYSEQYF. The CDR3 DNA sequence: TGTGCCAGCAGCCAAGTGCCGGGATACTCCGAGCAGTACTTC.

CDR3 in amino acids: CSVCQVPKNIQYF. In DNA, the CDR3 is TGCAGTGTTTGCCAGGTGCCCAAAAACATTCAGTACTTC. The chain joins TRBV20-1 to TRBJ2-4; D uncertain. This CDR3 contains 13 residues. With 7 bases removed from V and 2 bases from J, the gap between germline ends came to 12 bases. Germline CDR1 DFQATT, CDR2 SNEGSKA (reference sequence).

This clonotype has only a few counts. The chain employs TRBV28 and TRBJ2-5; 7 bases are a match to TRBD2. The J call may be incorrect, as the DNA end agrees better with TRBJ2-1. Germline V lookup: CDR1 MDHEN, CDR2 SYDVKM. CDR3 length: 12 residues. CDR3 DNA: TGTGCCAGCACCCTGGGGGGGAATGAGCAGTTCTTC. Translated, it gives CASTLGGNEQFF.

The rearrangement joins TRBV6-6 to TRBJ1-1; perhaps TRBD1 as D (5 bases). Germline V lookup: CDR1 MNHNY, CDR2 SVGAGI (reference sequence). There are 16 residues in the CDR3. V was pared by 6 bases and J by 3 bases, with 20 bases between. CDR3 region: CASSPQGGGRDTEAFF. The CDR3 nucleotides read TGTGCCAGCAGCCCCCAGGGCGGAGGGAGAGACACTGAAGCTTTCTTT.

The chain recombines TRBV19 with TRBJ1-1; 7 positions agree with TRBD1. Germline V gene lookup returns CDR1 LNHDA and CDR2 SQIVND (reference sequence). The CDR3 runs 13 residues. With 3 bases clipped from V and 6 bases from J, the junction kept 4 bases outside the gene matches. CDR3 sequence (DNA): TGTGCCAGTAGTATCCGACAGGGCCCTGAAGCTTTCTTT. Translating it yields CASSIRQGPEAFF. The full variable domain, with the rest looked up from reference TRBV19 and TRBJ1-1, is DGGITQSPKYLFRKEGQNVTLSCEQNLNHDAMYWYRQDPGQGLRLIYYSQIVNDFQKGDIAEGYSVSREKKESFPLTVTSAQKNPTAFYLCASSIRQGPEAFFGQGTRLTVV.

The table lists this clonotype with a few counts. The chain recombines TRBV4-3 with TRBJ2-3, with 8 positions matching TRBD2. V lost 5 bases, J lost 2 bases, and 6 bases stayed unmatched. This CDR3 is built from 15 residues. Germline V gives CDR1 LGHNA, CDR2 YSLEER. The CDR3 spells CASSETSAYTDTQYF. The DNA of the CDR3 is TGCGCCAGCAGCGAGACTAGCGCATACACAGATACGCAGTATTTT.

This clonotype was observed once. This chain links TRBV19 with TRBJ2-4; D uncertain. Trimming removed 1 base from V and 9 bases from J, with 13 bases in between. The CDR3 runs 14 residues. In germline, CDR1 is LNHDA, CDR2 SQIVND (reference sequence). The DNA for the CDR3 is TGTGCCAGTAGTATAGGGACCGACCAATCCATTCAGTACTTC. It translates to CASSIGTDQSIQYF.

The V call is TRBV7-9, the J call TRBJ2-5; possibly TRBD2 for D (5 bases). CDR3 length: 18 amino acids. Germline V gene lookup returns CDR1 SEHNR and CDR2 FQNEAQ (reference sequence). The ends were cut back, 2 bases at V and 11 bases at J, with 30 bases in the middle. The CDR3 nucleotides read TGTGCCAGCAGCTTAAAGGCCGGTTTGAAGCGTGACTACGGGGAGCAGTACTTC. This encodes CASSLKAGLKRDYGEQYF.

CDR3: CASTKGLAGGPVYNEQFF. As DNA, the CDR3 is TGTGCCAGCACCAAGGGACTAGCGGGAGGCCCAGTCTACAATGAGCAGTTCTTC. The V call is TRBV27, the J call TRBJ2-1, with TRBD2 matching over 15 bases. The germline CDR1 and CDR2 sequences are MNHEY and SMNVEV (reference sequence). Trimming at V came to 7 bases and at J to 3 bases, leaving 10 bases not matched to a gene. This CDR3 has 18 residues.

The sample holds a few counts of this clonotype. V is TRBV7-9 and J is TRBJ1-1; D is unresolved. Trimming shortened V by 10 bases and J by 8 bases, and 8 bases separated the two germline ends. Germline V gives CDR1 SEHNR, CDR2 FQNEAQ (reference sequence). The CDR3 length is 9 residues. CDR3 DNA: TGTGCCACCACACCGGAAGCTTTCTTT. It yields the protein CATTPEAFF.

The chain links TRBV20-1 to TRBJ2-3, with TRBD2 as a possible D gene (6 bases). V gave up 3 bases and J gave up 2 bases, with 12 bases separating them. CDR1 is DFQATT and CDR2 is SNEGSKA in the germline V gene (reference sequence). The CDR3 contains 14 residues. For the CDR3, the DNA is TGCAGTGCTAGGGCGGGAACCCCCACAGATACGCAGTATTTT. Protein sequence: CSARAGTPTDTQYF.

V gene TRBV9 combines with J gene TRBJ1-1; D is uncertain. The V and J ends lost 0 bases and 3 bases respectively, with 12 bases between them. CDR3 size: 15 residues. Germline-derived CDR1 and CDR2 are SGDLS and YYNGEE. CDR3 in amino acids: CASSVATTWDTEAFF. In nucleotides, the CDR3 is TGTGCCAGCAGCGTAGCTACAACCTGGGACACTGAAGCTTTCTTT.

V and J are TRBV28 and TRBJ2-1, with D perhaps matching TRBD1 (6 bases). The CDR3 length is 15 residues. Trimming stripped 3 bases from V and 2 bases from J, with 11 bases between. Germline CDR1 MDHEN, CDR2 SYDVKM. The CDR3, as DNA: TGTGCCAGCAGTTTCGTACAGGGACCCTACAATGAGCAGTTCTTC. Its translation is CASSFVQGPYNEQFF.

This chain links TRBV28 with TRBJ2-5, with D possibly TRBD2 on 7 matching bases. The end of the DNA is better explained by TRBJ2-1, so the J call may be wrong. Germline assignment: CDR1 MDHEN and CDR2 SYDVKM. CDR3 length equals 16 residues. CDR3 nucleotide sequence: TGTGCCAGCAGTTTTGTTCGGGGGGCGGGCTTGAATGAGCAGTTCTTC. This gives the protein CASSFVRGAGLNEQFF.

This rearrangement joins TRBV6-5 to TRBJ1-2, with no clear D. V was cut by 2 bases and J by 11 bases, with 21 bases left in between. Germline loops: CDR1 MNHEY, CDR2 SVGAGI. The CDR3 has 15 amino acids. The CDR3 DNA follows: TGTGCCAGCAGTTACCAGACGGAGGGTCCTCCTCTGTACACCTTC. As protein: CASSYQTEGPPLYTF.

This clonotype has a handful of counts. This chain joins TRBV20-1 and TRBJ2-5, with 8 nucleotides matching TRBD2. Germline-derived CDR1 and CDR2 are DFQATT and SNEGSKA (reference sequence). The CDR3 loop spans 18 amino acids. V lost 3 bases to trimming and J lost 5 bases; unmatched junction nucleotides: 20. The CDR3 DNA reads TGCAGTGCTAGTAGACTAGCGAGGGCCCCCGGAACGTTGGAGACCCAGTACTTC. Translated, it gives CSASRLARAPGTLETQYF.

The rearrangement uses TRBV3-1 and TRBJ1-4; D is unclear. The V end lost 2 bases, the J end lost 8 bases, and 6 bases lay between the germline ends. Germline CDR1 and CDR2: LGHDT and YNNKEL (reference sequence). CDR3 length equals 12 residues. Here the CDR3 DNA reads TGTGCCAGCAGCCAAAGGGCCGAAAAACTGTTTTTT. It translates to CASSQRAEKLFF.